This T cell receptor beta chain was sequenced for a study of CD8 T cells in Susac syndrome. Study-level background: When blood was collected, patients with Susac syndrome were therapy-naive, were taking corticosteroids, or were receiving intravenous immunoglobulin alone.

Reverse transcription of roughly 0.5 to 1 ug RNA used random hexamers. TCRdb independently ran MiXCR on the immunoSEQ multiplex PCR reads; one entry per CDR3 protein. The table shows around 100,000 distinct CDR3 sequences, with 95% occurring only once. The CDR3 covers 14 residues. With V trimmed by 3 bases and J by 2 bases, 5 bases remained unmatched. CDR1 is DFQATT and CDR2 is SNEGSKA in the germline V gene (reference sequence). Note on this clonotype: Its antigen is as yet unknown.

Study-level points and caveats: In total CD8+ repertoires, roughly 17 Susac-specific public clones were found, and a few in CD8+ TEMRA repertoires.

This sequence was found in a human donor with Susac syndrome. V usage is TRBV20-1 and J usage is TRBJ2-3, with 7 bases that match TRBD2. The sample consisted of CD8+ T cells from PBMCs. The CDR3: CSASRAGVTDTQYF. The DNA of the CDR3 is TGCAGTGCTAGTAGGGCGGGGGTCACAGATACGCAGTATTTT.